These 23 T cell receptor beta chains were sequenced from one sample in a study of blood T cell repertoires in COVID-19. Libraries were prepared by immunoSEQ multiplex PCR; TCRdb keeps only in-frame clonotypes and omits some of them. The sample lists approximately 90,000 clones; around 86% were seen once. Sequenced: peripheral blood. The source of these receptors is a man aged 60-69 years with COVID-19, enrolled during active disease.

The chain is built from TRBV15 and TRBJ1-1; weak D call: TRBD1 (6 bases). From germline, CDR1 is LNHNV and CDR2 YYDKDF (reference sequence). The ends were cut back, 2 bases at V and 8 bases at J, with 15 bases in the middle. CDR3 length: 14 amino acids. CDR3 in amino acids: CATSRRRDTPEAFF. The CDR3 coding sequence is TGTGCCACCAGCAGACGCCGGGACACCCCCGAAGCTTTCTTT.

V gene TRBV7-3 combines with J gene TRBJ2-5; tentative D call: TRBD2 (5 bases). Trimming took 2 bases from V and 7 from J, leaving 11 bases between them. The CDR3 length is 13 residues. Germline V lookup: CDR1 SGHTA, CDR2 FQGTGA. The CDR3: CASSLAFGGTQYF. CDR3 in DNA: TGTGCCAGCAGCTTAGCGTTCGGAGGGACCCAGTACTTC. The entire variable domain, with the rest obtained from reference TRBV7-3 and TRBJ2-5, is as follows: GAGVSQTPSNKVTEKGKYVELRCDPISGHTALYWYRQSLGQGPEFLIYFQGTGAADDSGLPNDRFFAVRPEGSVSTLKIQRTERGDSAVYLCASSLAFGGTQYFGPGTRLLVL.

The chain employs TRBV5-4 and TRBJ1-6, with TRBD1 matching over 11 bases. Germline CDR1 is SGHNT and CDR2 is YYREEE (reference sequence). The CDR3 loop spans 16 amino acids. Trimming at V came to 4 bases and at J to 8 bases, leaving 8 bases not matched to a gene. The chain's CDR3 is CASSPRTGGTDSPLHF. DNA of the CDR3: TGTGCCAGCAGCCCTCGGACAGGGGGCACGGATTCACCCCTCCACTTT.

The V gene is TRBV5-3, the J gene TRBJ1-5; no clear D. TRBV5-3 is filed as an ORF, its function uncertain. The ends were cut back, 4 bases at V and 5 bases at J, with 4 bases in the middle. This CDR3 contains 11 residues. The CDR3 loop reads CARSTHQPQHF. DNA of the CDR3: TGTGCCAGAAGCACTCATCAGCCCCAGCATTTT.

The chain couples TRBV5-1 to TRBJ1-3; possibly TRBD1 for D (6 bases). Per the germline V gene, CDR1 is SGHRS and CDR2 is YFSETQ. This CDR3 comprises 16 residues. Trimming removed 0 bases at V and 8 bases at J, with 18 bases between. The CDR3 is CASSLAGVFRGDTIYF. The CDR3 DNA follows: TGCGCCAGCAGCTTGGCCGGCGTCTTCAGGGGAGACACCATATATTTT. Variable domain in full (rest from reference TRBV5-1 and TRBJ1-3): KAGVTQTPRYLIKTRGQQVTLSCSPISGHRSVSWYQQTPGQGLQFLFEYFSETQRNKGNFPGRFSGRQFSNSRSEMNVSTLELGDSALYLCASSLAGVFRGDTIYFGEGSWLTVV.

V usage is TRBV30 and J usage is TRBJ2-5; 8 bases fit TRBD1. The CDR3 consists of 14 residues. V dropped 5 bases and J dropped 3; count of bases not matched to a gene: 8. Germline CDR1 and CDR2: GTSNPN and SVGIG (reference sequence). This CDR3 is CAWFRTGLKETQYF. The CDR3 DNA sequence: TGTGCCTGGTTTAGGACAGGGCTTAAAGAGACCCAGTACTTC.

V usage is TRBV19 and J usage is TRBJ2-5; tentatively, D is TRBD2 (6 bases). The CDR3 consists of 13 residues. The germline V gene has CDR1 LNHDA and CDR2 SQIVND (reference sequence). Trimming stripped 6 bases from V and 5 bases from J, with 13 bases between. This CDR3 reads CASSTGESETQYF. The CDR3 DNA reads TGTGCCAGTAGCACGGGGGAGTCCGAGACCCAGTACTTC. Together with reference TRBV19 and TRBJ2-5, the CDR3 gives the full variable domain: DGGITQSPKYLFRKEGQNVTLSCEQNLNHDAMYWYRQDPGQGLRLIYYSQIVNDFQKGDIAEGYSVSREKKESFPLTVTSAQKNPTAFYLCASSTGESETQYFGPGTRLLVL.

This rearrangement joins TRBV6-5 to TRBJ2-2, with a possible D match to TRBD2 (5 bases). Germline assignment: CDR1 MNHEY and CDR2 SVGAGI. The CDR3 has 14 residues. V was trimmed by 7 bases and J by 6 bases, leaving 15 bases between them. CDR3 residues: CASKASGEAGELFF. CDR3 DNA: TGTGCCAGCAAAGCTTCCGGGGAAGCCGGGGAGCTGTTTTTT.

This clone has just one count. The chain links TRBV5-4 to TRBJ2-5, with D uncertain. Per the germline V gene, CDR1 is SGHNT and CDR2 is YYREEE (reference sequence). This CDR3 contains 15 residues. V was clipped by 4 bases and J by 5 bases, with 18 bases between them. The CDR3 loop reads CASSPRVTRMETQYF. CDR3 DNA: TGTGCCAGCAGCCCCCGGGTTACGAGGATGGAGACCCAGTACTTC.

The J gene is TRBJ2-5, the V gene TRBV15; D is undetermined. The CDR3 spans 14 residues. CDR1 is LNHNV, CDR2 YYDKDF, per germline (reference sequence). Trimming pared 0 bases from V and 2 bases from J, leaving 7 bases between. The DNA of the CDR3 is TGTGCCACCAGCAGAGACAGGTATCAAGAGACCCAGTACTTC. Its protein is CATSRDRYQETQYF.

The chain links TRBV18 to TRBJ2-7; 10 bases agree with TRBD1. V shed 4 bases, J shed 2 bases, and the junction held 8 bases outside the gene matches. CDR3 length: 16 amino acids. CDR1 is KGHSH, CDR2 LQKENI, per germline. The DNA for the CDR3 is TGTGCCAGCTCACGACTGGGACAGGGGTCGACCTACGAGCAGTACTTC. Its protein product is CASSRLGQGSTYEQYF.

The V and J genes are TRBV7-9 and TRBJ1-3; maybe TRBD1 (6 bases). CDR3 length: 15 amino acids. V was cut by 6 bases and J by 0 bases, with 12 bases left in between. Germline CDR1 is SEHNR and CDR2 is FQNEAQ (reference sequence). CDR3 residues: CASSPDSFSGNTIYF. DNA for the CDR3: TGTGCCAGCAGTCCGGACAGCTTCTCTGGAAACACCATATATTTT.

The chain couples TRBV27 to TRBJ2-5, with a tentative D call TRBD1 (5 bases). This CDR3 is 15 amino acids long. Germline CDR1 reads MNHEY; CDR2 reads SMNVEV (reference sequence). The ends were cut back, 3 bases at V and 1 base at J, with 12 bases in the middle. In DNA form, the CDR3 reads TGTGCCAGCAGTTTGACAGATAGAAGCCAAGAGACCCAGTACTTC. Amino acid sequence: CASSLTDRSQETQYF.

This sequence joins TRBV6-5 and TRBJ1-2; D may be TRBD1 (5 bases). The germline V gene encodes CDR1 MNHEY and CDR2 SVGAGI. V was shortened by 7 bases and J by 6 bases, with 15 bases between the two germline ends. The CDR3 totals 13 residues. The CDR3: CASIRGRGDGYTF. The CDR3 DNA is TGTGCCAGCATACGGGGGAGAGGGGATGGCTACACCTTC.

The chain has TRBV28 and TRBJ2-7; 8 bases match TRBD2. The CDR3 runs to 16 residues. The V gene end was trimmed by 5 bases and the J gene end by 4 bases; junction bases not matched to a gene: 13. In germline, CDR1 is MDHEN, CDR2 SYDVKM. As DNA, the CDR3 is TGTGCCAGCAGTGGGGCGGGGGGAGGAAGGGCATACGAGCAGTACTTC. Protein sequence: CASSGAGGGRAYEQYF.

This chain joins TRBV24-1 and TRBJ2-1; D perhaps matches TRBD2 (5 bases). The V gene lost 3 bases and the J gene lost 6 bases, with 14 bases spanning the gap. CDR1 and CDR2 (germline): KGHDR, SFDVKD. The CDR3 extends over 15 amino acids. CDR3 coding DNA: TGTGCCACCAGTGATGCCGCCACTAGTTTCAATGAGCAGTTCTTC. It translates to CATSDAATSFNEQFF.

This chain links TRBV9 with TRBJ1-1; weak D call: TRBD1 (6 bases). Germline V gives CDR1 SGDLS, CDR2 YYNGEE. The CDR3 covers 16 residues. Trimming left V 3 bases short and J 5 bases short, with 20 bases between. CDR3 region: CASSAIPTGRPTEAFF. CDR3 coding DNA: TGTGCCAGCAGCGCTATTCCGACAGGCAGGCCTACTGAAGCTTTCTTT.

This clone was counted once. The rearrangement uses TRBV9 and TRBJ2-7; 7 bases line up with TRBD2. V dropped 7 bases and J dropped 2; count of bases not matched to a gene: 9. In germline, CDR1 is SGDLS, CDR2 YYNGEE. This CDR3 contains 14 residues. DNA for the CDR3: TGTGCCAGCTCCCCGACTAGCCGTCCCTACGAGCAGTACTTC. It specifies CASSPTSRPYEQYF.

The rearrangement uses TRBV6-4 and TRBJ2-1; a weak D match, TRBD2 (8 bases). The CDR3 loop spans 13 amino acids. Germline assignment: CDR1 MRHNA and CDR2 SNTAGT. The CDR3 nucleotides read TGTTTGCGGGGGGACAGAAAAGACAATGAGCAGTTCTTC. Protein product: CLRGDRKDNEQFF.

CDR3 nucleotides: TGTGCCAGCAGCCTTGACAGGGATGACACTGAAGCTTTCTTT. Protein product: CASSLDRDDTEAFF. The chain combines TRBV7-2 with TRBJ1-1; TRBD1 matches at 7 bases. The V gene end was trimmed by 5 bases and the J gene end by 3 bases; junction bases not matched to a gene: 6. The CDR3 is 14 residues long. The germline V gene encodes CDR1 SGHTA and CDR2 FQGNSA.

The chain joins TRBV4-1 to TRBJ2-1, with 12 bases that match TRBD2. The length of the CDR3 is 18 residues. Germline V gene data show CDR1 as MGHRA and CDR2 as YSYEKL. The trim removed 1 base at V and 1 base at J, leaving 5 bases unmatched. CDR3 coding DNA: TGCGCCAGCAGCCAAGGGACTAGCGGGACCCCATCCTACAATGAGCAGTTCTTC. Translating it yields CASSQGTSGTPSYNEQFF.

The chain has TRBV5-6 and TRBJ1-2, with D unclear. Per the germline V gene, CDR1 is SGHDT and CDR2 is YYEEEE. CDR3 length: 14 residues. Trimming shortened V by 6 bases and J by 0 bases, and 12 bases separated the two germline ends. This CDR3 is CASTTTTPNYGYTF. The DNA of the CDR3 is TGTGCCAGCACCACCACTACTCCTAACTATGGCTACACCTTC.

This clone appeared once. The chain uses TRBV11-3 and TRBJ1-2; 7 bases map to TRBD1. CDR1 and CDR2 (germline): SGHNT, YENEEA. J lost 2 bases, V lost 1 base, and 4 bases had no gene match. This CDR3 is 15 amino acids long. The CDR3 nucleotides are TGTGCCAGCAGCTTAGCCGGGACAGCCAACTATGGCTACACCTTC. Translation gives CASSLAGTANYGYTF.